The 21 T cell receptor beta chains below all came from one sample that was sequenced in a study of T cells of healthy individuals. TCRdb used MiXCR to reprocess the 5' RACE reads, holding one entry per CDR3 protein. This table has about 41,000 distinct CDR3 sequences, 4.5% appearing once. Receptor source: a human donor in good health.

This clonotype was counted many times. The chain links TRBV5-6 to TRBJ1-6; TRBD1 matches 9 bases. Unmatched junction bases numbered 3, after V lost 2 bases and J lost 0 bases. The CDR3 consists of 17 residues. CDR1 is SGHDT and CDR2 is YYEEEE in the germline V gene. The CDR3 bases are TGTGCCAGCAGCTTCGGGACAGGGAGCTCCTATAATTCACCCCTCCACTTT. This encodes CASSFGTGSSYNSPLHF.

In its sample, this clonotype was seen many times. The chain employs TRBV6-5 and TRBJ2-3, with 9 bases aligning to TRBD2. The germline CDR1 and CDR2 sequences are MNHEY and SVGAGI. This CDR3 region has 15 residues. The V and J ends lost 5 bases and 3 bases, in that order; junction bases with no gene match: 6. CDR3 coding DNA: TGTGCCAGCAGTCCAAGCGGGAGGTATACAGATACGCAGTATTTT. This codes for CASSPSGRYTDTQYF.

CDR3 sequence reads: CASSESWVNYGYTF. In nucleotides, the CDR3 is TGTGCCAGCAGTGAATCATGGGTCAACTATGGCTACACCTTC. The chain is built from TRBV2 and TRBJ1-2; D is unresolved. Germline CDR1 reads SNHLY; CDR2 reads FYNNEI. Trimming stripped 2 bases from V and 2 bases from J, with 9 bases between. CDR3 size: 14 residues. The variable domain in full, completed from reference TRBV2 and TRBJ1-2, reads EPEVTQTPSHQVTQMGQEVILRCVPISNHLYFYWYRQILGQKVEFLVSFYNNEISEKSEIFDDQFSVERPDGSNFTLKIRSTKLEDSAMYFCASSESWVNYGYTFGSGTRLTVV.

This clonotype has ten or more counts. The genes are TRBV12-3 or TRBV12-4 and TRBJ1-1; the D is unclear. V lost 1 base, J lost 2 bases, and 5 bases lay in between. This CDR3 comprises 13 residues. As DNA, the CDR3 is TGTGCCAGCAGTTTAGACAGTAACACTGAAGCTTTCTTT. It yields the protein CASSLDSNTEAFF.

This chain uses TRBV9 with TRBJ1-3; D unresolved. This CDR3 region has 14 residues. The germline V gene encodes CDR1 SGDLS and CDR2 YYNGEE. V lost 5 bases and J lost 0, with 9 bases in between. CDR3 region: CASSPGNSGNTIYF. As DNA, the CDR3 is TGTGCCAGCAGTCCAGGTAACTCTGGAAACACCATATATTTT.

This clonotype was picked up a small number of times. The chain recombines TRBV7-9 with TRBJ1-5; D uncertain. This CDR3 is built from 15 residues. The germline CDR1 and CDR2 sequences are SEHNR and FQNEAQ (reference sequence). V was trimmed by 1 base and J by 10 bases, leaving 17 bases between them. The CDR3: CASSLDGRTFDPQHF. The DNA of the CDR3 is TGTGCCAGCAGCTTAGATGGCAGAACCTTCGACCCCCAGCATTTT.

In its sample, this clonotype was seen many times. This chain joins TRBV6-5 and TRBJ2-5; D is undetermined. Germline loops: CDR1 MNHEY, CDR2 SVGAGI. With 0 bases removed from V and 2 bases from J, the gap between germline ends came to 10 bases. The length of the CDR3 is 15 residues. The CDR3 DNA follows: TGTGCCAGCAGTTACTCGTGGACCGGGCAAGAGACCCAGTACTTC. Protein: CASSYSWTGQETQYF.

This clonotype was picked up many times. This CDR3 is CSVPRRTVGEQFF. The CDR3 bases are TGCAGCGTCCCTAGACGCACCGTCGGTGAGCAGTTCTTC. The gene calls are TRBV29-1 and TRBJ2-1; no clear D. CDR3 length: 13 amino acids. Germline V lookup: CDR1 SQVTM, CDR2 ANQGSEA. V lost 6 bases and J lost 9, with 18 bases in between.

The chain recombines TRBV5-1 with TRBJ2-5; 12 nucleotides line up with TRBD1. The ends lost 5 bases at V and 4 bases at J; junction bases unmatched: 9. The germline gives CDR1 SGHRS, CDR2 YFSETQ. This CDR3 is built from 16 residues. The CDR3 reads CASRYGGTGGRETQYF. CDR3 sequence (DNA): TGCGCCAGCAGATATGGCGGGACAGGGGGCCGAGAGACCCAGTACTTC.

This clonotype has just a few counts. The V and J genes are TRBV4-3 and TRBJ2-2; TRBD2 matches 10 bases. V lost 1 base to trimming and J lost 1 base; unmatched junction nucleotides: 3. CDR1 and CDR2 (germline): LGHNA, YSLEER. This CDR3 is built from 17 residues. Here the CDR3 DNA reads TGCGCCAGCAGCCAAGCGGGGACTAGCGTGAACACCGGGGAGCTGTTTTTT. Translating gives CASSQAGTSVNTGELFF.

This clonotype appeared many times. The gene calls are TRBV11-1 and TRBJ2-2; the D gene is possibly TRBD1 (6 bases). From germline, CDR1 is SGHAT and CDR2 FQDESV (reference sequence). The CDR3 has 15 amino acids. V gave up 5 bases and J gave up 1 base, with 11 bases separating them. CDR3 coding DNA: TGTGCCAGCAGCACCTCACAGGGGAACACCGGGGAGCTGTTTTTT. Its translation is CASSTSQGNTGELFF.

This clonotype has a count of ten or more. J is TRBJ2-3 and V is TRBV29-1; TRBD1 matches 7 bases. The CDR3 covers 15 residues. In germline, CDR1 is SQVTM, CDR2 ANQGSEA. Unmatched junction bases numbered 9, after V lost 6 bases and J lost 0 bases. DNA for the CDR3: TGCAGCGTCGACAAAGGGGGCGTTAGCACAGATACGCAGTATTTT. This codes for CSVDKGGVSTDTQYF.

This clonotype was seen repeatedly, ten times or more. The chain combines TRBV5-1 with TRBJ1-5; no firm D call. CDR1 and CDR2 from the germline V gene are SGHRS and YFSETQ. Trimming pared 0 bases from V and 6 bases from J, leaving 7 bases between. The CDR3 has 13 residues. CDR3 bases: TGCGCCAGCAGCTTGGGACCTGGTCAGCCCCAGCATTTT. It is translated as CASSLGPGQPQHF. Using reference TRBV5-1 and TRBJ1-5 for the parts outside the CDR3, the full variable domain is KAGVTQTPRYLIKTRGQQVTLSCSPISGHRSVSWYQQTPGQGLQFLFEYFSETQRNKGNFPGRFSGRQFSNSRSEMNVSTLELGDSALYLCASSLGPGQPQHFGDGTRLSIL.

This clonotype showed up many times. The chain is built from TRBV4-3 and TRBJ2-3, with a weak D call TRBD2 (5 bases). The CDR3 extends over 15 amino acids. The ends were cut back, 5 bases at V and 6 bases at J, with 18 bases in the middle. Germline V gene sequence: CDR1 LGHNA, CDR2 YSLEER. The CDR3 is CASSSHLDPGDTQYF. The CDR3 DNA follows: TGCGCCAGCAGCTCTCATCTTGATCCGGGGGATACGCAGTATTTT.

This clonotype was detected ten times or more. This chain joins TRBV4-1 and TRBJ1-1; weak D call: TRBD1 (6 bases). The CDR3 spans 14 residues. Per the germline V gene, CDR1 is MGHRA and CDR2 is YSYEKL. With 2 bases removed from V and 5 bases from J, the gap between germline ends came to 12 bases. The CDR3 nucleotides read TGCGCCAGCAGCCAAAAAACAGGGAAAACTGAAGCTTTCTTT. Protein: CASSQKTGKTEAFF.

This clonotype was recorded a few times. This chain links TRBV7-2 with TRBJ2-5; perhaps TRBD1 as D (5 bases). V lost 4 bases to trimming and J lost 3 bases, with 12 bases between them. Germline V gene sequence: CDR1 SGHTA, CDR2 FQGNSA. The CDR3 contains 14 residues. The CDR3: CASSYSGAKETQYF. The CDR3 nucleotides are TGTGCCAGCAGCTATAGTGGGGCTAAAGAGACCCAGTACTTC.

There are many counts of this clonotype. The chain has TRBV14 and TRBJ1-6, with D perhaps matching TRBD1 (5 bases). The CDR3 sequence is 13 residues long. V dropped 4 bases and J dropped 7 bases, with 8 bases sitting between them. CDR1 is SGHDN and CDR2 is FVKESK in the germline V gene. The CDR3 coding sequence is TGTGCCAGCAGCCCAAACAGGAATTCACCCCTCCACTTT. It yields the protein CASSPNRNSPLHF.

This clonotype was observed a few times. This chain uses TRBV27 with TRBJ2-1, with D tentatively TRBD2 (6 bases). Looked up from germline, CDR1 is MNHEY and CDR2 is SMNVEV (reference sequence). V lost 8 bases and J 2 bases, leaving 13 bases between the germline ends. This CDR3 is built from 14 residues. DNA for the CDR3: TGTGCCAGCGCGAAGGGACTTACCTACAATGAGCAGTTCTTC. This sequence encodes CASAKGLTYNEQFF.

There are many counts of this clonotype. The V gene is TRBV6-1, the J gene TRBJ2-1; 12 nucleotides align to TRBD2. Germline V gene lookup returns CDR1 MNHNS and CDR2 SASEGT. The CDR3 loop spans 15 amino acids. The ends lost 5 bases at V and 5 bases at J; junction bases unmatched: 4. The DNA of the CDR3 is TGTGCCAGCAGTTTACTAGCGGGAGGAAACAATGAGCAGTTCTTC. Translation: CASSLLAGGNNEQFF.

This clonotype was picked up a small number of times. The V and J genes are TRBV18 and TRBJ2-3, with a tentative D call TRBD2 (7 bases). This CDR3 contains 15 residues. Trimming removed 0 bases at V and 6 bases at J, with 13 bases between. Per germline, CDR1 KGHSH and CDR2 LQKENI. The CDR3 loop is CASSPPGGQIDTQYF. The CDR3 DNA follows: TGTGCCAGCTCACCACCGGGGGGGCAGATCGATACGCAGTATTTT.

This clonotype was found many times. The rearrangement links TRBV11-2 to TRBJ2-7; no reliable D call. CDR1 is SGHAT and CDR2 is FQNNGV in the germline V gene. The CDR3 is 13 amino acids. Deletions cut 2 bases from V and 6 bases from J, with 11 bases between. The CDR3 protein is CASSLSSLREQYF. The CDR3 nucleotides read TGTGCCAGCAGCTTATCCTCCTTACGCGAGCAGTACTTC.